The clone carrying this T cell receptor (beta chain) was found a few times. Profiled with immunoSEQ multiplex PCR; TCRdb holds only in-frame clones, not every one. The sample holds approximately 12,000 clones; over 75% are singletons and the top ten take about 7.5%. The data stem from a study of sequential checkpoint blockade in melanoma. Study overall: Patients were randomized 1:1 to nivolumab-then-ipilimumab or ipilimumab-then-nivolumab first-line. Each arm's sequence ended with maintenance nivolumab.

This CDR3 is 13 amino acids long. The germline V and J ends were trimmed by 3 bases and 8 bases, with 11 bases remaining between them. Looked up from germline, CDR1 is LNHDA and CDR2 is SQIVND (reference sequence). Treatment in this sample: randomized to nivolumab then ipilimumab (arm A) or the reverse (arm B). None of the patients previously received DNA-damaging chemotherapy. Sorted cells were live CD3+CD8+, lacking CD19 and CD56, from PBMCs. The sequence derives from a human donor with melanoma. This chain links TRBV19 with TRBJ1-3; the D is unclear. Source: CD8+ T cells sorted from blood (inferred from file names), taken from a patient given nivolumab and ipilimumab in sequence. CDR3 in DNA: TGTGCCAGTAGTATCCGGAGCTCACACACCATATATTTT. It encodes CASSIRSSHTIYF.